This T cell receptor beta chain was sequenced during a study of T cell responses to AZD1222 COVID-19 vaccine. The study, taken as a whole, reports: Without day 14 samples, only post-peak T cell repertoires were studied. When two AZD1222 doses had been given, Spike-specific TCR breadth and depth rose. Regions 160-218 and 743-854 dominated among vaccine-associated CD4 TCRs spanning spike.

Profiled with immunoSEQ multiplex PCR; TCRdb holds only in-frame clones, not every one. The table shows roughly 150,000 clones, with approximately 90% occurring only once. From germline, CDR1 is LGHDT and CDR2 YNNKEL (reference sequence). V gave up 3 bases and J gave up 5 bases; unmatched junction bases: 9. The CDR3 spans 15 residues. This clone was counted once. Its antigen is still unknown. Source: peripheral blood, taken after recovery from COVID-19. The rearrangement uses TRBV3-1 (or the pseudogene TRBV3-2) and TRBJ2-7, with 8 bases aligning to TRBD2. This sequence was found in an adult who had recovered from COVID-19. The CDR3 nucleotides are TGTGCCAGCAGCCACACACCGGGACTAGATAACGAGCAGTACTTC. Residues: CASSHTPGLDNEQYF.